What follows are 27 T cell receptor beta chains derived from one specimen sequenced in a study of blood T cell repertoires in COVID-19. Profiling relied on immunoSEQ multiplex PCR, and the TCRdb table lists in-frame clones only, not all of them. The sample has about 130,000 clones, approximately 81% seen once. The specimen sequenced was peripheral blood. The receptor source for this set is a middle-aged man with active or convalescent COVID-19.

This chain joins TRBV7-9 and TRBJ2-7; possible D gene TRBD1, 5 bases. The CDR3 length is 13 residues. CDR1 and CDR2 (germline): SEHNR, FQNEAQ (reference sequence). V lost 4 bases and J lost 2, with 9 bases in between. CDR3 DNA: TGTGCCAGCAGCTCGGACACCGCCTACGAGCAGTACTTC. Amino acids: CASSSDTAYEQYF.

Here the CDR3 reads CASSQDAQYSNQPQHF. The DNA for the CDR3 is TGCGCCAGCAGCCAAGATGCGCAATATAGCAATCAGCCCCAGCATTTT. The V gene is TRBV4-3, the J gene TRBJ1-5; D is undetermined. Germline-derived CDR1 and CDR2 are LGHNA and YSLEER. V lost 0 bases, J lost 0 bases, and 9 bases lay in between. The CDR3 runs 16 residues.

This chain connects TRBV6-1 to TRBJ1-2; D is unclear. CDR1 and CDR2 (germline): MNHNS, SASEGT. With 2 bases removed from V and 4 bases from J, the gap between germline ends came to 17 bases. CDR3 length: 16 amino acids. As DNA, the CDR3 is TGTGCCAGCAGTGAAATCCGCCCCCCCGGAGCCTATGGCTACACCTTC. Its translation is CASSEIRPPGAYGYTF.

The V and J genes are TRBV11-3 and TRBJ2-7; D call uncertain. Per the germline V gene, CDR1 is SGHNT and CDR2 is YENEEA. The CDR3 length is 15 residues. V was pared by 1 base and J by 5 bases, with 15 bases between. The CDR3 is CASSLGSLYWDEQYF. The CDR3 DNA sequence: TGTGCCAGCAGCTTAGGGAGTCTTTACTGGGACGAGCAGTACTTC.

The genes are TRBV6-2 or TRBV6-3 and TRBJ1-4; D unclear. V lost 0 bases and J lost 0, with 8 bases in between. CDR1 and CDR2 (germline): MNHEY, SVGEGT. This CDR3 is built from 16 residues. DNA for the CDR3: TGTGCCAGCAGTTACTCGGGGAGAGCAACTAATGAAAAACTGTTTTTT. Its protein product is CASSYSGRATNEKLFF.

The chain recombines TRBV12-3 or TRBV12-4 with TRBJ1-2; no firm D call. Trimming left V 6 bases short and J 2 bases short, with 4 bases between. This CDR3 comprises 11 residues. The CDR3 sequence: CASSINYGYTF. The DNA for the CDR3 is TGTGCCAGCAGCATCAACTATGGCTACACCTTC.

This clone was counted a single time. This chain's CDR3 is CASSMATQSGRVPDTQYF. DNA of the CDR3: TGTGCCAGTAGTATGGCTACCCAGAGCGGGAGGGTACCAGATACGCAGTATTTT. This sequence joins TRBV19 and TRBJ2-3, with 10 bases aligning to TRBD2. Germline lookup yields CDR1 LNHDA and CDR2 SQIVND (reference sequence). The CDR3 spans 18 residues. J was trimmed by 4 bases and V by 3 bases; bases with no gene match: 13.

V usage is TRBV18 and J usage is TRBJ1-2; TRBD1 matches at 8 bases. Trimming cost V 3 bases and J 6 bases; bases outside gene matches: 9. Germline CDR1 reads KGHSH; CDR2 reads LQKENI. The CDR3 consists of 15 residues. This chain's CDR3 is CASSPADREEDGYTF. For the CDR3, the DNA is TGTGCCAGCTCACCGGCGGACAGGGAAGAGGATGGCTACACCTTC.

This clone turned up a few times. The V call is TRBV28, the J call TRBJ1-2, with D unclear. Deletions cut 1 base from V and 5 bases from J, with 5 bases between. The CDR3 sequence is 12 residues long. Germline V gives CDR1 MDHEN, CDR2 SYDVKM. The CDR3 spells CASSLYEYGYTF. CDR3 nucleotide sequence: TGTGCCAGCAGTTTATATGAGTATGGCTACACCTTC.

The chain combines TRBV30 with TRBJ2-5; no reliable D call. Per germline, CDR1 GTSNPN and CDR2 SVGIG (reference sequence). The length of the CDR3 is 12 residues. V lost 6 bases and J 5 bases, leaving 13 bases between the germline ends. CDR3 sequence (DNA): TGTGCCTGTACTACCTTCGGGGAGACCCAGTACTTC. Translation gives CACTTFGETQYF.

As concerns this clone: This CDR3 is also generated by other DNA sequences in the sample. J is TRBJ1-2 and V is TRBV6-5; TRBD1 matches 8 bases. The junction had 1 base not matched to a gene; V was cut back by 5 bases and J by 2 bases. The germline V gene encodes CDR1 MNHEY and CDR2 SVGAGI. CDR3 length: 13 amino acids. CDR3 protein: CASSRQGNYGYTF. CDR3 sequence (DNA): TGTGCCAGCAGTCGACAGGGGAACTATGGCTACACCTTC.

This clone has just a few counts. The chain links TRBV18 to TRBJ2-7, with D maybe TRBD1 (5 bases). V lost 6 bases to trimming and J lost 1 base, with 13 bases between them. This CDR3 contains 14 residues. The germline gives CDR1 KGHSH, CDR2 LQKENI. CDR3 sequence (DNA): TGTGCCAGCTCCTCGCTCGACAGATCCTACGAGCAGTACTTC. Translated: CASSSLDRSYEQYF.

The V gene is TRBV14, the J gene TRBJ1-1; 7 bases fit TRBD1. V dropped 4 bases and J dropped 5; count of bases not matched to a gene: 7. The CDR3 covers 14 residues. CDR1 and CDR2 from the germline V gene are SGHDN and FVKESK. CDR3 residues: CASSPRTGGTEAFF. The CDR3 DNA reads TGTGCCAGCAGCCCCCGGACAGGTGGAACTGAAGCTTTCTTT.

This clone appeared a few times. An end of the junction differs from the germline gene, which may be a read error. This sequence joins TRBV13 and TRBJ1-6, with TRBD1 identical over 7 bases. The germline CDR1 and CDR2 sequences are PRHDT and FYEKMQ (reference sequence). The CDR3 runs to 14 residues. In DNA form, the CDR3 reads TGTGCCAGCAGCCTAGGAGGGGGCGGTTCACCCCTCCACTTT. Its protein product is CASSLGGGGSPLHF.

This rearrangement joins TRBV6-6 to TRBJ1-1; D gene ambiguous. The germline gives CDR1 MNHNY, CDR2 SVGAGI (reference sequence). The V end was cut by 7 bases, the J end by 2 bases, with 14 bases between. This CDR3 has 14 residues. The CDR3: CASIPPGRNTEAFF. The CDR3 DNA follows: TGTGCCAGCATTCCCCCAGGCCGAAACACTGAAGCTTTCTTT.

The J gene is TRBJ2-3, the V gene TRBV19, with 7 nucleotides matching TRBD1. This CDR3 comprises 15 residues. The V gene's germline CDR1 is LNHDA and CDR2 SQIVND (reference sequence). Trimming took 5 bases from V and 3 from J; bases not matched to a gene: 8. CDR3 sequence: CASSAWGQRTDTQYF. The CDR3 region has the DNA TGTGCCAGTAGTGCGTGGGGACAGAGGACAGATACGCAGTATTTT. The full variable domain, with the rest looked up from reference TRBV19 and TRBJ2-3, is DGGITQSPKYLFRKEGQNVTLSCEQNLNHDAMYWYRQDPGQGLRLIYYSQIVNDFQKGDIAEGYSVSREKKESFPLTVTSAQKNPTAFYLCASSAWGQRTDTQYFGPGTRLTVL.

The genes are TRBV6-2 or TRBV6-3 and TRBJ1-2, with 7 bases aligning to TRBD1. V lost 0 bases and J lost 7; bases outside the gene matches: 11. Germline V gene data show CDR1 as MNHEY and CDR2 as SVGEGT. The CDR3 has 16 amino acids. The CDR3 DNA reads TGTGCCAGCAGTTACTCGTTGGGGACAGAGGTAGCTGGCTACACCTTC. Protein product: CASSYSLGTEVAGYTF.

The CDR3, as DNA: TGTGCCAGCAGTTCTCGTCGGGAGACTGAGCAGTTCTTC. Translation gives CASSSRRETEQFF. V usage is TRBV7-9 and J usage is TRBJ2-1; possible D gene TRBD2, 6 bases. There are 13 residues in the CDR3. The V end was cut by 6 bases, the J end by 9 bases, with 15 bases between. Per germline, CDR1 SEHNR and CDR2 FQNEAQ (reference sequence).

The rearrangement uses TRBV27 and TRBJ2-7; TRBD2 matches at 7 bases. The V gene end was trimmed by 3 bases and the J gene end by 6 bases; junction bases not matched to a gene: 8. The CDR3 sequence is 14 residues long. CDR1 is MNHEY, CDR2 SMNVEV, per germline (reference sequence). CDR3 bases: TGTGCCAGCAGTTTTGGGGGGGGGACCCTCGAGCAGTACTTC. It codes for CASSFGGGTLEQYF.

V is TRBV14 and J is TRBJ2-5; possible D gene TRBD1, 6 bases. Germline lookup yields CDR1 SGHDN and CDR2 FVKESK. The germline V and J ends were trimmed by 4 bases and 2 bases, with 11 bases remaining between them. This CDR3 contains 14 residues. CDR3 protein: CASSPWGTQETQYF. CDR3 in DNA: TGTGCCAGCAGCCCGTGGGGGACACAAGAGACCCAGTACTTC.

The V call is TRBV19, the J call TRBJ2-2; 8 bases are a match to TRBD1. This CDR3 has 15 residues. In germline, CDR1 is LNHDA, CDR2 SQIVND (reference sequence). Germline trimming cut 1 base from V and 5 bases from J; bases unmatched to any gene: 3. CDR3 sequence (DNA): TGTGCCAGTAGTATAGGGACAGGGATGACCGGGGAGCTGTTTTTT. Amino acids: CASSIGTGMTGELFF. Filled out from reference TRBV19 and TRBJ2-2, the complete variable domain reads DGGITQSPKYLFRKEGQNVTLSCEQNLNHDAMYWYRQDPGQGLRLIYYSQIVNDFQKGDIAEGYSVSREKKESFPLTVTSAQKNPTAFYLCASSIGTGMTGELFFGEGSRLTVL.

V is TRBV11-2 and J is TRBJ1-1; 10 bases fit TRBD1. CDR3 length equals 15 residues. V shed 4 bases, J shed 5 bases, and the junction held 7 bases outside the gene matches. From germline, CDR1 is SGHAT and CDR2 FQNNGV. As DNA, the CDR3 is TGTGCCAGCAGCTCTAGACAGGGGGCTCGGACTGAAGCTTTCTTT. Translated, it gives CASSSRQGARTEAFF.

This sequence joins TRBV5-1 and TRBJ2-1; 7 nucleotides agree with TRBD2. CDR1 and CDR2 (germline): SGHRS, YFSETQ. The CDR3 covers 15 residues. V lost 2 bases, J lost 1 base, and 3 bases stayed unmatched. CDR3 sequence reads: CASSLASGSYNEQFF. As DNA, the CDR3 is TGCGCCAGCAGCTTAGCTAGCGGTTCCTACAATGAGCAGTTCTTC.

The chain has TRBV20-1 and TRBJ1-1; maybe TRBD1 (5 bases). The CDR3 contains 9 residues. Germline CDR1 DFQATT, CDR2 SNEGSKA (reference sequence). CDR3 DNA sequence: TGCAGGCCCGGGGGGTCCGCTTTCTTT. Its translation is CRPGGSAFF.

The V gene is TRBV7-2, the J gene TRBJ1-1, with TRBD1 as a possible D gene (5 bases). CDR3 length equals 15 residues. Germline V gives CDR1 SGHTA, CDR2 FQGNSA. V dropped 1 base and J dropped 4 bases, with 13 bases sitting between them. The CDR3 coding sequence is TGTGCCAGCAGCTTAGAGCCAGGGATGAGCACTGAAGCTTTCTTT. Translating it yields CASSLEPGMSTEAFF.

This chain connects TRBV18 to TRBJ2-7; tentatively, D is TRBD1 (6 bases). The CDR3 runs to 14 residues. Trimming stripped 0 bases from V and 4 bases from J, with 10 bases between. Looked up from germline, CDR1 is KGHSH and CDR2 is LQKENI. The chain's CDR3 is CASSPPGRGYEQYF. Written as DNA, the CDR3 is TGTGCCAGCTCACCACCGGGCAGGGGATACGAGCAGTACTTC.

V is TRBV19 and J is TRBJ1-2, with unresolved D. V was cut by 1 base and J by 7 bases, with 13 bases left in between. The CDR3 loop spans 14 amino acids. Germline CDR1 and CDR2: LNHDA and SQIVND (reference sequence). The CDR3 reads CASSIVAGSGGYTF. As DNA, the CDR3 is TGTGCCAGTAGTATAGTTGCAGGTAGTGGTGGCTACACCTTC.